This T cell receptor beta chain was retrieved from a study of T cell repertoires in cytomegalovirus infection. About the study: Indications of both CMV infection and matching HLA type were provided by public TCR beta signatures.

Via MiXCR, TCRdb re-called the reads, giving one row per CDR3 protein. The data contain 90,000 to 130,000 distinct CDR3 sequences, roughly a tenth of them singletons. There are 13 residues in the CDR3. Germline CDR1 LNHDA, CDR2 SQIVND (reference sequence). V was pared by 3 bases and J by 4 bases, with 9 bases between. This clonotype came up many times. Its target is not known. The chain has TRBV19 and TRBJ2-5; no reliable D call. The source material was PBMCs, sequenced either directly or after in vitro stimulation (not recorded which). The clonotype originates from a human donor in good health (CMV status not recorded). Some clones in this sample may be carry-over from other donors' samples. This CDR3 is CASSIQWGETQYF. The DNA of the CDR3 is TGTGCCAGTAGTATCCAATGGGGAGAGACCCAGTACTTC.